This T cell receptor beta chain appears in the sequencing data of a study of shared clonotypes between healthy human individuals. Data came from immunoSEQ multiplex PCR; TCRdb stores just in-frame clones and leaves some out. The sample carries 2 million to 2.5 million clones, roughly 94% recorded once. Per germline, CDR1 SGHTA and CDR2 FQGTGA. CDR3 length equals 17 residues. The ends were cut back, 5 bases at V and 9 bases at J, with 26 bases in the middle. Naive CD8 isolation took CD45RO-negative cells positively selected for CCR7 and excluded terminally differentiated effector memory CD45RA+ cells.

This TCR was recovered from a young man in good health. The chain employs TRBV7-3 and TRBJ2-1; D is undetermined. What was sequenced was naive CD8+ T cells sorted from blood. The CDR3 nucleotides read TGTGCCAGCAGCCTAAGTCGGTCAGACCCCCCGTACGGTGAGCAGTTCTTC. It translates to CASSLSRSDPPYGEQFF.